Each of the 25 T cell receptor beta chains below was sequenced from the same sample in a study of a mutant IDH1 vaccine in newly diagnosed glioma. The time point is: week 35, safety follow-up. What each vaccine dose contained was 300 ug of mutant IDH1 20-mer peptide, accompanied by topical imiquimod. TCRdb's copy holds only in-frame clones and misses some; the assay was immunoSEQ multiplex PCR. This sample has some 70,000 clones; more than 70% occur once, and the top ten carry roughly 12%. Their target antigens are unknown. The sample consisted of PBMCs, taken from a glioma patient whose treatment included an IDH1 peptide vaccine. These TCRs come from a man aged 18 to 30 with glioma.

Here the CDR3 reads CASSLVLQAANTGELFF. The CDR3, as DNA: TGTGCCAGCAGCTTAGTCCTACAGGCCGCGAACACCGGGGAGCTGTTTTTT. The V gene is TRBV7-2, the J gene TRBJ2-2; a weak D match, TRBD1 (5 bases). This CDR3 contains 17 residues. V was trimmed by 1 base and J by 0 bases, leaving 12 bases between them. Germline V gene sequence: CDR1 SGHTA, CDR2 FQGNSA.

The genes are TRBV7-2 and TRBJ1-1; 8 nucleotides match TRBD1. The germline gives CDR1 SGHTA, CDR2 FQGNSA. The CDR3 spans 15 residues. Germline trimming cut 4 bases from V and 6 bases from J; bases unmatched to any gene: 10. The CDR3 sequence is CASSSTPGGAAEAFF. The DNA for the CDR3 is TGTGCCAGCAGCTCAACCCCAGGGGGCGCCGCTGAAGCTTTCTTT. Complete variable domain (other parts from reference TRBV7-2 and TRBJ1-1): GAGVSQSPSNKVTEKGKDVELRCDPISGHTALYWYRQSLGQGLEFLIYFQGNSAPDKSGLPSDRFSAERTGGSVSTLTIQRTQQEDSAVYLCASSSTPGGAAEAFFGQGTRLTVV.

The V call is TRBV11-2, the J call TRBJ1-1; tentatively, D is TRBD1 (5 bases). Germline values: CDR1 SGHAT, CDR2 FQNNGV. V was shortened by 2 bases and J by 4 bases, with 11 bases between the two germline ends. The CDR3 extends over 14 amino acids. CDR3 sequence reads: CASSLYTGGTEAFF. Written as DNA, the CDR3 is TGTGCCAGCAGCTTATATACCGGGGGCACTGAAGCTTTCTTT.

The rearrangement joins TRBV27 to TRBJ1-6; D not certain. V was shortened by 1 base and J by 10 bases, with 5 bases between the two germline ends. The CDR3 is 12 residues long. Germline V CDR1 and CDR2: MNHEY, SMNVEV (reference sequence). Here the CDR3 DNA reads TGTGCCAGCAGTTTATGGAACTCACCCCTCCACTTT. It codes for CASSLWNSPLHF.

The chain couples TRBV29-1 to TRBJ2-2; 15 positions match TRBD2. The CDR3 length is 16 residues. Looked up from germline, CDR1 is SQVTM and CDR2 is ANQGSEA. Trimming cost V 5 bases and J 6 bases; bases outside gene matches: 7. CDR3 bases: TGCAGCGTTTCTCCGGGACTAGCGGGAGGAGCCGGGGAGCTGTTTTTT. Translated, it gives CSVSPGLAGGAGELFF.

CDR3 residues: CASSFRGTSGANVLTF. The CDR3 nucleotides read TGTGCCAGCAGCTTTCGGGGTACGTCTGGGGCCAACGTCCTGACTTTC. The chain couples TRBV7-2 to TRBJ2-6, with D possibly matching TRBD2 (5 bases). Trimming left V 3 bases short and J 1 base short, with 10 bases between. The CDR3 covers 16 residues. Germline V CDR1 and CDR2: SGHTA, FQGNSA.

The chain links TRBV5-6 to TRBJ1-1; D perhaps matches TRBD1 (6 bases). V was clipped by 4 bases and J by 11 bases, with 21 bases between them. This CDR3 contains 14 residues. From germline, CDR1 is SGHDT and CDR2 YYEEEE. The CDR3 region is CASSDEGHYDGAFF. CDR3 nucleotides: TGTGCCAGCAGCGACGAGGGACACTACGACGGGGCTTTCTTT.

The chain couples TRBV7-2 to TRBJ2-3; 9 bases fit TRBD2. The length of the CDR3 is 18 residues. Germline V lookup: CDR1 SGHTA, CDR2 FQGNSA. With V trimmed by 4 bases and J by 6 bases, 17 bases remained unmatched. The CDR3 DNA reads TGTGCCAGCAGCTCCATCCGCGTAGCGGGGGCCCCGGTCGATACGCAGTATTTT. Protein product: CASSSIRVAGAPVDTQYF.

The chain is built from TRBV19 and TRBJ1-1, with 7 nucleotides matching TRBD1. Germline values: CDR1 LNHDA, CDR2 SQIVND (reference sequence). J was trimmed by 5 bases and V by 6 bases; bases with no gene match: 3. The CDR3 extends over 12 amino acids. The CDR3 bases are TGTGCCAGTAGGTTGACAGGGACTGAAGCTTTCTTT. It specifies CASRLTGTEAFF.

The chain has TRBV9 and TRBJ1-4; maybe TRBD1 (5 bases). Trimming removed 0 bases from V and 6 bases from J, with 15 bases in between. Per germline, CDR1 SGDLS and CDR2 YYNGEE. This CDR3 is 16 amino acids long. The CDR3 here is CASSVGPGNWDEKLFF. The CDR3 coding sequence is TGTGCCAGCAGCGTAGGGCCAGGGAATTGGGATGAAAAACTGTTTTTT.

V usage is TRBV5-5 and J usage is TRBJ2-7; 11 nucleotides agree with TRBD1. The CDR3 spans 14 residues. Germline V gene data show CDR1 as SGHKS and CDR2 as YYEKEE (reference sequence). V lost 4 bases and J lost 4; bases outside the gene matches: 4. CDR3: CASSPGTGGYEQYF. In DNA form, the CDR3 reads TGTGCCAGCAGCCCCGGGACAGGGGGATACGAGCAGTACTTC.

The V call is TRBV18, the J call TRBJ1-1; no clear D. Germline CDR1 reads KGHSH; CDR2 reads LQKENI. The CDR3 runs 16 residues. Trimming left V 2 bases short and J 0 bases short, with 13 bases between. This chain's CDR3 is CASSPLQFVMNTEAFF. CDR3 DNA: TGTGCCAGCTCACCATTGCAATTCGTGATGAACACTGAAGCTTTCTTT.

The rearrangement joins TRBV19 to TRBJ1-1; D is uncertain. CDR3 length: 15 amino acids. V was cut by 3 bases and J by 3 bases, with 14 bases left in between. The germline V gene has CDR1 LNHDA and CDR2 SQIVND (reference sequence). The CDR3 loop is CASSIGEGSYTEAFF. Here the CDR3 DNA reads TGTGCCAGTAGTATTGGGGAAGGATCCTACACTGAAGCTTTCTTT.

The chain has TRBV6-5 and TRBJ1-2; 7 bases map to TRBD1. This CDR3 has 13 residues. Germline assignment: CDR1 MNHEY and CDR2 SVGAGI. Unmatched junction bases numbered 2, after V lost 3 bases and J lost 4 bases. The CDR3 DNA is TGTGCCAGCAGTTATCGGACAGGCTATGGCTACACCTTC. Translating gives CASSYRTGYGYTF.

The genes are TRBV15 and TRBJ2-7; D possibly corresponds to TRBD2 (6 bases). Trimming left V 6 bases short and J 5 bases short, with 20 bases between. CDR1 and CDR2 (germline): LNHNV, YYDKDF (reference sequence). The CDR3 has 15 residues. CDR3 sequence (DNA): TGTGCCACCAGTTTGGGCCCGGCTGGCGGGAACGAGCAGTACTTC. Residues: CATSLGPAGGNEQYF. The entire variable domain, with the rest obtained from reference TRBV15 and TRBJ2-7, is as follows: DAMVIQNPRYQVTQFGKPVTLSCSQTLNHNVMYWYQQKSSQAPKLLFHYYDKDFNNEADTPDNFQSRRPNTSFCFLDIRSPGLGDTAMYLCATSLGPAGGNEQYFGPGTRLTVT.

The V gene is TRBV29-1, the J gene TRBJ2-7, with TRBD1 matching 7 bases. Per the germline V gene, CDR1 is SQVTM and CDR2 is ANQGSEA. This CDR3 region has 12 residues. The trim removed 7 bases at V and 6 bases at J, leaving 9 bases unmatched. CDR3 DNA: TGCAGCGCTACAAAACAGGGGTCCGAGCAGTACTTC. This sequence encodes CSATKQGSEQYF.

Comment on this clone: Mismatch with germline at one junction end may stem from a read error. The chain joins TRBV18 to TRBJ2-4, with D possibly being TRBD1 (6 bases). From germline, CDR1 is KGHSH and CDR2 LQKENI. The CDR3 is 13 amino acids. In nucleotides, the CDR3 is TGTGCCACCTCAGGGGTAGCCAAAAACATTCAGTACTTC. Translated: CATSGVAKNIQYF.

V and J are TRBV7-2 and TRBJ1-6; D call uncertain. The CDR3 has 15 residues. Germline CDR1 SGHTA, CDR2 FQGNSA. The V and J ends lost 4 bases and 7 bases respectively, with 14 bases between them. The CDR3 bases are TGTGCCAGCAGCTCCCAGACCCTGGGGAATTCACCCCTCCACTTT. This codes for CASSSQTLGNSPLHF. Full variable domain (missing parts from reference TRBV7-2 and TRBJ1-6): GAGVSQSPSNKVTEKGKDVELRCDPISGHTALYWYRQSLGQGLEFLIYFQGNSAPDKSGLPSDRFSAERTGGSVSTLTIQRTQQEDSAVYLCASSSQTLGNSPLHFGNGTRLTVT.

This clone is a singleton in its sample. The chain combines TRBV28 with TRBJ2-7, with 12 bases identical to TRBD2. Germline lookup yields CDR1 MDHEN and CDR2 SYDVKM. V trimming: 5 bases; J trimming: 2 bases; junction bases outside the gene matches: 7. The CDR3 has 16 amino acids. CDR3 residues: CASSPTSGSRTYEQYF. The CDR3 bases are TGTGCCAGCAGTCCGACTAGCGGGAGTAGGACCTACGAGCAGTACTTC.

This chain uses TRBV6-1 with TRBJ1-1, with D maybe TRBD1 (5 bases). Germline CDR1 MNHNS, CDR2 SASEGT. The germline V and J ends were trimmed by 4 bases and 5 bases, with 14 bases remaining between them. CDR3 size: 14 residues. CDR3 bases: TGTGCCAGCAGTGGCCGCTCCGGGGGGACTGAAGCTTTCTTT. Its translation: CASSGRSGGTEAFF.

The V and J genes are TRBV6-1 and TRBJ2-1, with no clear D. CDR3 size: 13 residues. The germline gives CDR1 MNHNS, CDR2 SASEGT. CDR3 in amino acids: CATRHSSYNEQFF. DNA for the CDR3: TGTGCTACCCGACATAGCTCCTACAATGAGCAGTTCTTC.

V gene TRBV11-2 combines with J gene TRBJ2-4, with D possibly being TRBD2 (6 bases). There are 19 residues in the CDR3. Germline CDR1 is SGHAT and CDR2 is FQNNGV. V was shortened by 3 bases and J by 7 bases, with 28 bases between the two germline ends. CDR3 region: CASSFYPRGNPLSWNIQYF. DNA of the CDR3: TGTGCCAGCAGCTTCTACCCCCGGGGGAACCCCCTCTCGTGGAACATTCAGTACTTC.

V is TRBV27 and J is TRBJ2-1, with 10 bases lining up with TRBD2. CDR3 size: 16 residues. V trimming: 0 bases; J trimming: 8 bases; junction bases outside the gene matches: 7. In germline, CDR1 is MNHEY, CDR2 SMNVEV (reference sequence). CDR3 in amino acids: CASSLSGSGRADEQFF. The CDR3 nucleotides are TGTGCCAGCAGTTTATCGGGAAGCGGGAGGGCCGATGAGCAGTTCTTC.

The V call is TRBV10-3, the J call TRBJ2-7; 15 bases fit TRBD2. J lost 0 bases, V lost 6 bases, and 6 bases had no gene match. Germline V CDR1 and CDR2: ENHRY, SYGVKD. The CDR3 spans 17 residues. The CDR3 DNA reads TGTGCCATCAGAGGCGGACTAGCGGGAGGGGACTCCTACGAGCAGTACTTC. Translated, it gives CAIRGGLAGGDSYEQYF.

The rearrangement uses TRBV5-1 and TRBJ2-1; possibly TRBD1 or TRBD2 for D (5 bases each). Germline CDR1 SGHRS, CDR2 YFSETQ. The CDR3 sequence is 16 residues long. The V end lost 0 bases, the J end lost 7 bases, and 17 bases lay between the germline ends. This CDR3 reads CASSLDPGPGINEQFF. The CDR3 bases are TGCGCCAGCAGCTTGGATCCGGGGCCGGGGATAAATGAGCAGTTCTTC.